This passage covers 18 T cell receptor beta chains from one sample sequenced in a study of cytomegalovirus exposure and HLA in healthy donors. PCR was performed using 60 Vbeta and 13 Jbeta primers. Profiled with immunoSEQ multiplex PCR; TCRdb holds only in-frame clones, not every one. The repertoire consists of roughly 170,000 clones, with approximately 77% occurring once and the leading ten covering roughly 1.5%. The sequenced sample was PBMCs. The receptors derive from a male donor in good health and CMV-seronegative.

This chain connects TRBV19 to TRBJ1-5; 7 bases are a match to TRBD1. After removal of 9 bases from V and 3 bases from J, the junction contained 14 bases not matched to a gene. The CDR3 totals 16 residues. The germline V gene encodes CDR1 LNHDA and CDR2 SQIVND (reference sequence). CDR3 in amino acids: CASTHRGGILNQPQHF. The CDR3 bases are TGTGCCAGCACCCACAGGGGCGGTATCCTCAATCAGCCCCAGCATTTT.

The chain links TRBV11-3 to TRBJ2-1; possible D gene TRBD2, 6 bases. Germline V gene data show CDR1 as SGHNT and CDR2 as YENEEA. V shed 4 bases and J shed 0 bases, with 16 bases lying between them. The CDR3 is 17 residues long. The CDR3 spells CASSSRTSRSSYNEQFF. In DNA form, the CDR3 reads TGTGCCAGCAGCTCCCGCACTAGCCGGAGCTCCTACAATGAGCAGTTCTTC. Drawing the rest from reference TRBV11-3 and TRBJ2-1, the complete variable domain is EAGVVQSPRYKIIEKKQPVAFWCNPISGHNTLYWYLQNLGQGPELLIRYENEEAVDDSQLPKDRFSAERLKGVDSTLKIQPAELGDSAVYLCASSSRTSRSSYNEQFFGPGTRLTVL.

The gene calls are TRBV30 and TRBJ1-4, with D possibly TRBD1 on 5 matching bases. Trimming took off 1 base at V and 8 bases at J, with 11 bases between the two ends. Per the germline V gene, CDR1 is GTSNPN and CDR2 is SVGIG (reference sequence). There are 13 residues in the CDR3. The CDR3 DNA reads as TGTGCCTGGAGTGCAGGGTCCGTGGAAAAACTGTTTTTT. Protein: CAWSAGSVEKLFF.

This clone is a singleton in its sample. CDR3 sequence (DNA): TGTGCCAGCAGCACGCTTCCCGGGGGGGCTGCTGAGCAGTTCTTC. Its protein is CASSTLPGGAAEQFF. The chain links TRBV7-2 to TRBJ2-1, with 8 nucleotides matching TRBD2. The V gene's germline CDR1 is SGHTA and CDR2 FQGNSA. V shed 5 bases and J 9 bases; nucleotides not matched to a gene: 12. The CDR3 length is 15 residues.

The chain uses TRBV28 and TRBJ2-7; D ambiguous. This CDR3 has 10 amino acids. The germline V gene encodes CDR1 MDHEN and CDR2 SYDVKM. The V gene lost 5 bases and the J gene lost 6 bases, with 5 bases spanning the gap. The CDR3 sequence: CASSAVEQYF. The CDR3 nucleotides read TGTGCCAGCAGTGCGGTCGAGCAGTACTTC.

V is TRBV28 and J is TRBJ1-1; D gene uncertain. The germline CDR1 and CDR2 sequences are MDHEN and SYDVKM. V was pared by 3 bases and J by 9 bases, with 14 bases between. The CDR3 is made up of 13 amino acids. CDR3 nucleotide sequence: TGTGCCAGCAGTTTGCAAAACCCGGTAAAAGCTTTCTTT. Amino acid sequence: CASSLQNPVKAFF.

The CDR3 DNA reads as TGTGCCAGCAGCCCAACCCGACAGGGGTGGACCTCCTACGAGCAGTACTTC. Translating gives CASSPTRQGWTSYEQYF. V usage is TRBV7-6 and J usage is TRBJ2-5; 8 nucleotides agree with TRBD1. The J call is uncertain, as TRBJ2-7 better fits the DNA end. CDR3 length: 17 amino acids. Germline-derived CDR1 and CDR2 are SGHVS and FNYEAQ.

The V gene is TRBV29-1, the J gene TRBJ2-1, with 7 nucleotides matching TRBD2. The length of the CDR3 is 12 residues. Germline V lookup: CDR1 SQVTM, CDR2 ANQGSEA. Trimming took 7 bases from V and 6 from J; bases not matched to a gene: 6. This CDR3 is CSGAGTGNEQFF. The DNA for the CDR3 is TGCAGCGGAGCGGGGACCGGCAATGAGCAGTTCTTC.

The chain is built from TRBV19 and TRBJ2-7, with 7 bases that match TRBD2. The germline V gene has CDR1 LNHDA and CDR2 SQIVND (reference sequence). With V trimmed by 6 bases and J by 4 bases, 6 bases remained unmatched. The CDR3 extends over 13 amino acids. DNA for the CDR3: TGTGCCAGTAGCACTCCAGCGGGATACGAGCAGTACTTC. Its translation: CASSTPAGYEQYF. The full variable domain, rest sourced from reference TRBV19 and TRBJ2-7, is DGGITQSPKYLFRKEGQNVTLSCEQNLNHDAMYWYRQDPGQGLRLIYYSQIVNDFQKGDIAEGYSVSREKKESFPLTVTSAQKNPTAFYLCASSTPAGYEQYFGPGTRLTVT.

Turning to this clone: This sample also contains other DNA sequences that code for the same CDR3. The DNA for the CDR3 is TGTGCCAGCAGCTTGGGGGGCTCCTACAATGAGCAGTTCTTC. Amino acid sequence: CASSLGGSYNEQFF. This chain joins TRBV11-2 and TRBJ2-1; TRBD2 might be the D (6 bases). Germline V CDR1 and CDR2: SGHAT, FQNNGV. Trimming took off 3 bases at V and 0 bases at J, with 6 bases between the two ends. The CDR3 is made up of 14 amino acids. The variable domain in full, completed from reference TRBV11-2 and TRBJ2-1, reads EAGVAQSPRYKIIEKRQSVAFWCNPISGHATLYWYQQILGQGPKLLIQFQNNGVVDDSQLPKDRFSAERLKGVDSTLKIQPAKLEDSAVYLCASSLGGSYNEQFFGPGTRLTVL.

This clone was seen a single time. The chain couples TRBV27 to TRBJ2-6, with a possible D match to TRBD2 (5 bases). V was cut by 8 bases and J by 4 bases, with 12 bases left in between. The germline CDR1 and CDR2 sequences are MNHEY and SMNVEV (reference sequence). This CDR3 has 14 amino acids. In DNA form, the CDR3 reads TGTGCCAGCCGGGCCCCGGGAGGGGCCAACGTCCTGACTTTC. It is translated as CASRAPGGANVLTF.

This sequence joins TRBV4-2 and TRBJ1-1, with a tentative D call TRBD1 (5 bases). Germline loops: CDR1 LGHNA, CDR2 YNFKEQ. V was clipped by 4 bases and J by 6 bases, with 15 bases between them. The CDR3 is made up of 14 amino acids. The CDR3 region is CASSRALGEAEAFF. In DNA form, the CDR3 reads TGTGCCAGCAGCCGGGCGTTGGGGGAGGCTGAAGCTTTCTTT.

The chain combines TRBV7-2 with TRBJ1-2, with D perhaps TRBD1 (6 bases). This CDR3 comprises 14 residues. Trimming took 2 bases from V and 4 from J, leaving 11 bases between them. Germline values: CDR1 SGHTA, CDR2 FQGNSA. The CDR3 sequence: CASSLLGQPYGYTF. CDR3 sequence (DNA): TGTGCCAGCAGCTTACTAGGACAGCCCTATGGCTACACCTTC.

The chain combines TRBV7-2 with TRBJ1-4; a weak D match, TRBD1 (6 bases). Trimming took off 1 base at V and 7 bases at J, with 13 bases between the two ends. Germline CDR1 is SGHTA and CDR2 is FQGNSA. There are 15 residues in the CDR3. The CDR3 coding sequence is TGTGCCAGCAGCTTAGGGGGGCGAGGACCTGAAAAACTGTTTTTT. Translation: CASSLGGRGPEKLFF.

The genes are TRBV28 and TRBJ2-7, with D tentatively TRBD2 (6 bases). The CDR3 is made up of 13 amino acids. V dropped 3 bases and J dropped 8 bases, with 14 bases sitting between them. CDR1 is MDHEN, CDR2 SYDVKM, per germline. For the CDR3, the DNA is TGTGCCAGCAGTTTGGAGGGAGTACGTCAGCAGTACTTC. Translated, it gives CASSLEGVRQQYF.

The chain couples TRBV6-6 to TRBJ2-5; perhaps TRBD1 as D (6 bases). Judging by the DNA end, TRBJ2-7 fits better; the J call may be wrong. The CDR3 has 13 residues. From germline, CDR1 is MNHNY and CDR2 SVGAGI (reference sequence). CDR3 DNA sequence: TGTGCCAGCAGTAACAGGGTCGCCTACGAGCAGTACTTC. It yields the protein CASSNRVAYEQYF.

This clone was counted only a few times. The genes are TRBV5-1 and TRBJ1-5, with 8 bases fitting TRBD1. The CDR3 has 15 residues. The germline V gene encodes CDR1 SGHRS and CDR2 YFSETQ. The V segment lost 0 bases and the J segment 6 bases; nucleotides outside the gene matches: 5. CDR3 in amino acids: CASSLGAGGRQPQHF. CDR3 nucleotides: TGCGCCAGCAGCTTGGGCGCAGGGGGCCGTCAGCCCCAGCATTTT. The full variable domain, with the rest looked up from reference TRBV5-1 and TRBJ1-5, is KAGVTQTPRYLIKTRGQQVTLSCSPISGHRSVSWYQQTPGQGLQFLFEYFSETQRNKGNFPGRFSGRQFSNSRSEMNVSTLELGDSALYLCASSLGAGGRQPQHFGDGTRLSIL.

The CDR3 region is CASSLTGNEKLFF. Written as DNA, the CDR3 is TGTGCCAGTAGCCTAACAGGGAATGAAAAACTGTTTTTT. The V gene is TRBV19, the J gene TRBJ1-4; TRBD1 might be the D (6 bases). The CDR3 contains 13 residues. Germline V gives CDR1 LNHDA, CDR2 SQIVND (reference sequence). The V end was cut by 6 bases, the J end by 5 bases, with 10 bases between.